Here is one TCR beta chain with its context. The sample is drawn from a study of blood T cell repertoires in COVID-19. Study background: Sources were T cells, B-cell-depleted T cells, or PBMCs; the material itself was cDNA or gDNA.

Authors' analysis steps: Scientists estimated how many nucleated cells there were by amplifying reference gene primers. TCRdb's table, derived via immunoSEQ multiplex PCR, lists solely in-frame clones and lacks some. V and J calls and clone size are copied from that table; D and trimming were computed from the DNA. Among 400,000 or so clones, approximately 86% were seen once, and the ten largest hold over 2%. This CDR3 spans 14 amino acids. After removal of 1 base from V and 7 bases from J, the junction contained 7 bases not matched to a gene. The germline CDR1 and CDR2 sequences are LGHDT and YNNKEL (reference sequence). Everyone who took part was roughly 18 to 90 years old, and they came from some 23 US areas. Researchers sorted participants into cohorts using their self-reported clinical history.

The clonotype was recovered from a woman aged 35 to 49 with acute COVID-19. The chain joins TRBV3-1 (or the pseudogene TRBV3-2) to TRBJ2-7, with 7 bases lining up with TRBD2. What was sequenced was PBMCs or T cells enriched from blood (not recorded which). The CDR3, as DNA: TGTGCCAGCAGCCAAGTGGGAGGGGCGAAAGAGCAGTACTTC. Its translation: CASSQVGGAKEQYF.